Shown below are 30 T cell receptor beta chains from a single sample sequenced in a study of blood T cell repertoires in COVID-19. The protocol was immunoSEQ multiplex PCR, while the TCRdb copy is restricted to in-frame clones and leaves out a portion. The repertoire includes about 140,000 clones, roughly 76% of them detected once, and over 10% sits in the top ten. Sequencing input: peripheral blood. The receptor set was obtained from a man older than 75 with acute or convalescent COVID-19.

V and J are TRBV29-1 and TRBJ1-1; 8 positions match TRBD1. The CDR3 runs to 12 residues. Germline lookup yields CDR1 SQVTM and CDR2 ANQGSEA. Losses at the gene ends were 4 bases for V and 6 bases for J; bases not matched to a gene: 4. CDR3 nucleotide sequence: TGCAGCGTTGGCGGACAGGGCTCTGAAGCTTTCTTT. This codes for CSVGGQGSEAFF.

The rearrangement joins TRBV28 to TRBJ2-7; D is perhaps TRBD1 (5 bases). This CDR3 has 14 amino acids. Germline CDR1 MDHEN, CDR2 SYDVKM. Trimming stripped 7 bases from V and 3 bases from J, with 16 bases between. The chain's CDR3 is CASTSTQANYEQYF. The CDR3 region has the DNA TGTGCCAGCACGTCCACACAGGCTAACTACGAGCAGTACTTC.

For the CDR3, the DNA is TGTGCCAGCAGCCAAGACCTCAGCTATGGCTACACCTTC. Protein sequence: CASSQDLSYGYTF. J is TRBJ1-2 and V is TRBV4-2, with no clear D. The germline V and J ends were trimmed by 0 bases and 4 bases, with 6 bases remaining between them. The CDR3 extends over 13 amino acids. The germline gives CDR1 LGHNA, CDR2 YNFKEQ.

This chain links TRBV7-9 with TRBJ2-7, with D unclear. The CDR3 contains 13 residues. V lost 5 bases to trimming and J lost 0 bases, with 8 bases between them. CDR1 is SEHNR and CDR2 is FQNEAQ in the germline V gene (reference sequence). CDR3 in DNA: TGTGCCAGCAGCCCGACTTCCTCCTACGAGCAGTACTTC. Amino acid sequence: CASSPTSSYEQYF.

The V and J genes are TRBV19 and TRBJ2-1, with 11 bases that match TRBD2. With 9 bases clipped from V and 5 bases from J, the junction kept 9 bases outside the gene matches. The CDR3 contains 15 residues. Per the germline V gene, CDR1 is LNHDA and CDR2 is SQIVND (reference sequence). CDR3 sequence reads: CASLSGGAGNNEQFF. The CDR3 DNA follows: TGTGCCAGCCTTAGCGGGGGGGCTGGAAACAATGAGCAGTTCTTC.

The V gene is TRBV6-2 or TRBV6-3, the J gene TRBJ2-3, with 8 bases that match TRBD1. Trimming removed 2 bases from V and 2 bases from J; junction bases left unmatched: 3. Germline loops: CDR1 MNHEY, CDR2 SVGEGT. The CDR3 contains 15 residues. CDR3 bases: TGTGCCAGCAGTTACGGGACAGGAGCCACAGATACGCAGTATTTT. Protein product: CASSYGTGATDTQYF.

This sequence joins TRBV9 and TRBJ1-1; D is ambiguous. Trimming removed 0 bases at V and 3 bases at J, with 6 bases between. The CDR3 extends over 13 amino acids. Germline V lookup: CDR1 SGDLS, CDR2 YYNGEE. CDR3 loop: CASSVERDTEAFF. CDR3 bases: TGTGCCAGCAGCGTAGAGAGGGACACTGAAGCTTTCTTT.

In its sample, this clone was seen a few times. This chain joins TRBV28 and TRBJ2-5, with 10 bases aligning to TRBD1. J gave up 7 bases and V 3 bases, and 8 bases lay outside the gene matches. The CDR3 length is 15 residues. Germline CDR1 is MDHEN and CDR2 is SYDVKM. The CDR3 sequence is CASSLARQGARTQYF. CDR3 nucleotides: TGTGCCAGCAGTTTGGCGAGACAGGGGGCCCGGACCCAGTACTTC.

The chain employs TRBV30 and TRBJ1-1; tentative D call: TRBD1 (6 bases). This CDR3 comprises 13 residues. V dropped 3 bases and J dropped 7 bases, with 15 bases sitting between them. Germline loops: CDR1 GTSNPN, CDR2 SVGIG (reference sequence). The CDR3 loop is CAWSRQDFGEAFF. The CDR3 nucleotides read TGTGCCTGGAGCAGACAGGACTTTGGTGAAGCTTTCTTT.

The chain couples TRBV3-1 (or the pseudogene TRBV3-2) to TRBJ2-3; 8 bases agree with TRBD1. After removal of 7 bases from V and 0 bases from J, the junction contained 3 bases not matched to a gene. Germline lookup yields CDR1 LGHDT and CDR2 YNNKEL (reference sequence). The CDR3 loop spans 14 amino acids. This CDR3 reads CASNRQGSTDTQYF. CDR3 coding DNA: TGTGCCAGCAACAGACAGGGGAGCACAGATACGCAGTATTTT.

The genes are TRBV19 and TRBJ1-2; the match to TRBD1 covers 7 bases. Per the germline V gene, CDR1 is LNHDA and CDR2 is SQIVND (reference sequence). This CDR3 spans 13 amino acids. V trimming: 3 bases; J trimming: 7 bases; junction bases outside the gene matches: 5. CDR3 nucleotides: TGTGCCAGTAGTATGAACCGGGACAGTGGCTACACCTTC. This translates into CASSMNRDSGYTF.

V gene TRBV7-6 combines with J gene TRBJ2-5; possibly TRBD1 for D (5 bases). The CDR3 has 15 amino acids. V lost 5 bases, J lost 5 bases, and 18 bases lay in between. Germline CDR1 reads SGHVS; CDR2 reads FNYEAQ. The CDR3 DNA follows: TGTGCCAGCAGCGTGGGGCGCAGTTTCGGGGAGACCCAGTACTTC. Translated: CASSVGRSFGETQYF.

V is TRBV7-2 and J is TRBJ2-4, with 14 bases that match TRBD2. Germline V gene lookup returns CDR1 SGHTA and CDR2 FQGNSA. The V and J ends lost 5 bases and 0 bases, in that order; junction bases with no gene match: 9. The CDR3 totals 19 residues. The CDR3, as DNA: TGTGCCAGCAGCACACGGACTAGCGGGGGGCCTGGAGCCAAAAACATTCAGTACTTC. It translates to CASSTRTSGGPGAKNIQYF.

The chain employs TRBV14 and TRBJ2-1; possibly TRBD2 for D (5 bases). CDR1 and CDR2 (germline): SGHDN, FVKESK. V lost 1 base and J lost 12, with 10 bases in between. This CDR3 has 12 amino acids. The CDR3 nucleotides are TGTGCCAGCAGCCAAGGCCGAGGGAGGCAGTTCTTC. It translates to CASSQGRGRQFF.

The chain uses TRBV5-6 and TRBJ2-5, with D unclear. Germline CDR1 and CDR2: SGHDT and YYEEEE. Trimming removed 4 bases at V and 5 bases at J, with 12 bases between. The CDR3 totals 13 residues. The CDR3 spells CASSHSLRETQYF. Written as DNA, the CDR3 is TGTGCCAGCAGCCATAGTCTGCGGGAGACCCAGTACTTC.

The J gene is TRBJ1-1, the V gene TRBV5-5; D remains unclear. Germline lookup yields CDR1 SGHKS and CDR2 YYEKEE (reference sequence). V was trimmed by 5 bases and J by 3 bases, leaving 11 bases between them. This CDR3 has 13 residues. CDR3 bases: TGTGCCAGCAGTCAGGACTGGGACACTGAAGCTTTCTTT. Translation: CASSQDWDTEAFF.

The chain carries TRBV29-1 and TRBJ1-2; no reliable D call. CDR3 length: 11 amino acids. V shed 4 bases and J shed 7 bases, with 10 bases lying between them. CDR1 SQVTM and CDR2 ANQGSEA come from the germline V gene. CDR3 bases: TGCAGCGTTGGTAAAGGAGGTGGCTACACCTTC. This encodes CSVGKGGGYTF.

J is TRBJ2-7 and V is TRBV18; TRBD1 aligns across 9 bases. This CDR3 spans 14 amino acids. V dropped 3 bases and J dropped 5; count of bases not matched to a gene: 5. Germline V gene lookup returns CDR1 KGHSH and CDR2 LQKENI. The CDR3 protein is CASSPGTGRNEQYF. The CDR3, as DNA: TGTGCCAGCTCACCGGGGACAGGGAGGAACGAGCAGTACTTC.

The chain employs TRBV6-5 and TRBJ1-2; 9 bases line up with TRBD1. The CDR3 consists of 13 residues. V lost 6 bases to trimming and J lost 7 bases; unmatched junction nucleotides: 6. Germline V gene data show CDR1 as MNHEY and CDR2 as SVGAGI. CDR3 in DNA: TGTGCCAGCAGACCCGGGACAGGGATTGGCTACACCTTC. Translating it yields CASRPGTGIGYTF.

The chain combines TRBV7-9 with TRBJ1-1, with a tentative D call TRBD1 (5 bases). Germline lookup yields CDR1 SEHNR and CDR2 FQNEAQ (reference sequence). The V end lost 2 bases, the J end lost 0 bases, and 10 bases lay between the germline ends. This CDR3 comprises 15 residues. In DNA, the CDR3 is TGTGCCAGCAGCTTATTACTACAGGTGAACACTGAAGCTTTCTTT. Encoded protein: CASSLLLQVNTEAFF.

The rearrangement uses TRBV7-6 and TRBJ2-3; D not certain. Trimming stripped 3 bases from V and 4 bases from J, with 5 bases between. Per germline, CDR1 SGHVS and CDR2 FNYEAQ. The CDR3 is 12 residues long. Here the CDR3 reads CASSFPADTQYF. Written as DNA, the CDR3 is TGTGCCAGCAGCTTCCCAGCAGATACGCAGTATTTT.

The chain links TRBV9 to TRBJ1-6, with D perhaps matching TRBD1 (5 bases). This CDR3 is built from 15 residues. Germline CDR1 and CDR2: SGDLS and YYNGEE. The ends were cut back, 0 bases at V and 7 bases at J, with 11 bases in the middle. The CDR3 sequence: CASSVGGGFNSPLHF. The CDR3 DNA reads as TGTGCCAGCAGCGTAGGCGGGGGATTCAATTCACCCCTCCACTTT.

The chain is built from TRBV11-2 and TRBJ2-5; no clear D gene. Germline-derived CDR1 and CDR2 are SGHAT and FQNNGV. The germline V and J ends were trimmed by 3 bases and 2 bases, with 7 bases remaining between them. CDR3 length: 13 residues. The CDR3 sequence: CASSLGRQETQYF. The CDR3 coding sequence is TGTGCCAGCAGCTTGGGCAGGCAAGAGACCCAGTACTTC.

The V call is TRBV7-2, the J call TRBJ1-4; D is possibly TRBD1 (5 bases). Trimming took 6 bases from V and 2 from J, leaving 16 bases between them. Per the germline V gene, CDR1 is SGHTA and CDR2 is FQGNSA. This CDR3 comprises 16 residues. CDR3 sequence reads: CASSRTTRVTNEKLFF. As DNA, the CDR3 is TGTGCCAGCAGTCGGACAACCAGGGTTACTAATGAAAAACTGTTTTTT.

The chain employs TRBV4-2 and TRBJ1-2; D gene ambiguous. V dropped 0 bases and J dropped 7 bases, with 15 bases sitting between them. The germline V gene has CDR1 LGHNA and CDR2 YNFKEQ. The CDR3 has 15 residues. This CDR3 reads CASSQDRGGRGGYTF. The CDR3 nucleotides are TGTGCCAGCAGCCAAGATCGCGGCGGGCGGGGTGGCTACACCTTC.

The chain joins TRBV29-1 to TRBJ2-1, with TRBD2 identical over 15 bases. V lost 3 bases and J lost 0; bases outside the gene matches: 3. This CDR3 contains 17 residues. Germline assignment: CDR1 SQVTM and CDR2 ANQGSEA. CDR3 residues: CSVEGTSGGSSYNEQFF. In DNA form, the CDR3 reads TGCAGCGTTGAGGGGACTAGCGGGGGGAGCTCCTACAATGAGCAGTTCTTC.

V and J are TRBV25-1 and TRBJ2-5, with TRBD1 matching over 7 bases. V lost 2 bases and J lost 3; bases outside the gene matches: 9. The CDR3 has 16 residues. Looked up from germline, CDR1 is MGHDK and CDR2 is SYGVNS. CDR3 in amino acids: CASSERETGQEETQYF. In nucleotides, the CDR3 is TGTGCCAGCAGTGAACGTGAGACAGGGCAAGAAGAGACCCAGTACTTC.

The genes are TRBV11-3 and TRBJ2-5; 8 nucleotides line up with TRBD1. CDR1 is SGHNT, CDR2 YENEEA, per germline. Trimming removed 5 bases from V and 2 bases from J; junction bases left unmatched: 4. The CDR3 runs 14 residues. Here the CDR3 reads CASSAGTGQETQYF. For the CDR3, the DNA is TGTGCCAGCAGCGCCGGGACAGGACAAGAGACCCAGTACTTC.

The V and J genes are TRBV29-1 and TRBJ2-3; maybe TRBD2 (7 bases). Per germline, CDR1 SQVTM and CDR2 ANQGSEA. Trimming cost V 4 bases and J 3 bases, with 20 bases left between them. There are 16 residues in the CDR3. Here the CDR3 DNA reads TGCAGCGTTGGCGGGTTGGGAGGGCAGGGGACAGATACGCAGTATTTT. Its protein is CSVGGLGGQGTDTQYF.

The chain uses TRBV12-3 or TRBV12-4 and TRBJ1-5; D unresolved. The CDR3 extends over 13 amino acids. V lost 5 bases and J 4 bases, leaving 9 bases between the germline ends. The CDR3 reads CASSDLGNQPQHF. In DNA, the CDR3 is TGTGCCAGCAGTGATCTAGGAAATCAGCCCCAGCATTTT.